What follows are 18 T cell receptor beta chains derived from one specimen sequenced in a study of sequential checkpoint blockade in melanoma. Treatment noted: randomized to nivolumab then ipilimumab (arm A) or the reverse (arm B). The repertoire was sequenced with immunoSEQ multiplex PCR; TCRdb's copy has only in-frame clones and lacks some. This table has under 20,000 clones, 70% to 80% appearing once. The sample here was CD8+ T cells sorted from blood (inferred from file names), taken from a patient given nivolumab and ipilimumab in sequence. The receptors originated from a human donor with melanoma.

V is TRBV7-9 and J is TRBJ2-7, with D perhaps matching TRBD2 (5 bases). Germline V lookup: CDR1 SEHNR, CDR2 FQNEAQ (reference sequence). CDR3 length: 13 residues. Trimming removed 0 bases at V and 4 bases at J, with 7 bases between. The CDR3 region is CASSLAGGYEQYF. In DNA form, the CDR3 reads TGTGCCAGCAGCTTAGCTGGAGGATACGAGCAGTACTTC. Full variable domain (remainder filled in from reference TRBV7-9 and TRBJ2-7): DTGVSQNPRHKITKRGQNVTFRCDPISEHNRLYWYRQTLGQGPEFLTYFQNEAQLEKSRLLSDRFSAERPKGSFSTLEIQRTEQGDSAMYLCASSLAGGYEQYFGPGTRLTVT.

The gene calls are TRBV11-2 and TRBJ2-7; D ambiguous. Germline V gene lookup returns CDR1 SGHAT and CDR2 FQNNGV. The CDR3 spans 13 residues. Trimming took off 4 bases at V and 7 bases at J, with 14 bases between the two ends. CDR3 coding DNA: TGTGCCAGCAGCTCCGAGATGGCTAGGGAGCAGTACTTC. Its translation: CASSSEMAREQYF.

The chain is built from TRBV28 and TRBJ1-5; maybe TRBD1 (6 bases). Germline lookup yields CDR1 MDHEN and CDR2 SYDVKM. There are 14 residues in the CDR3. V dropped 5 bases and J dropped 4 bases, with 12 bases sitting between them. CDR3 loop: CASSTRGANQPQHF. The DNA of the CDR3 is TGTGCCAGCAGTACACGGGGGGCGAATCAGCCCCAGCATTTT.

This clone is medium-sized. The chain links TRBV19 to TRBJ2-7, with 7 bases lining up with TRBD2. V trimming: 3 bases; J trimming: 0 bases; junction bases outside the gene matches: 5. The V gene's germline CDR1 is LNHDA and CDR2 SQIVND (reference sequence). The length of the CDR3 is 15 residues. The chain's CDR3 is CASSISTSSSYEQYF. CDR3 nucleotides: TGTGCCAGTAGTATCTCGACTAGCAGCTCCTACGAGCAGTACTTC.

This clone was counted once. The chain joins TRBV10-2 to TRBJ1-1; TRBD1 agrees at 7 bases. CDR1 is WSHSY and CDR2 is SAAADI in the germline V gene. The ends lost 5 bases at V and 0 bases at J; junction bases unmatched: 18. The CDR3 spans 19 residues. CDR3 coding DNA: TGCGCCAGCAGTAGACACCGGGACAGAAGAATCAGGATGAACACTGAAGCTTTCTTT. Protein sequence: CASSRHRDRRIRMNTEAFF.

This chain joins TRBV7-9 and TRBJ2-7; 8 bases are a match to TRBD1. The V segment lost 4 bases and the J segment 5 bases; nucleotides outside the gene matches: 7. This CDR3 comprises 14 residues. Germline CDR1 SEHNR, CDR2 FQNEAQ (reference sequence). The CDR3 loop reads CASSSGGAVDEQYF. The CDR3 DNA is TGTGCCAGCAGCTCAGGGGGCGCGGTCGACGAGCAGTACTTC.

This sequence joins TRBV6-5 and TRBJ2-7, with 7 nucleotides matching TRBD1. CDR3 size: 14 residues. Germline V gene lookup returns CDR1 MNHEY and CDR2 SVGAGI. After removal of 2 bases from V and 3 bases from J, the junction contained 4 bases not matched to a gene. The CDR3 spells CASSYGTVGYEQYF. CDR3 nucleotides: TGTGCCAGCAGTTACGGGACAGTAGGCTACGAGCAGTACTTC.

In its sample, this clone was seen a few times. This chain connects TRBV5-4 to TRBJ2-7; D remains unclear. The CDR3 length is 15 residues. Germline CDR1 and CDR2: SGHNT and YYREEE (reference sequence). V was pared by 0 bases and J by 7 bases, with 17 bases between. CDR3 region: CASSLGDTASEEQYF. CDR3 DNA sequence: TGTGCCAGCAGCTTGGGCGACACAGCCTCCGAGGAGCAGTACTTC.

The chain carries TRBV9 and TRBJ1-2; weak D call: TRBD1 (6 bases). The germline CDR1 and CDR2 sequences are SGDLS and YYNGEE. This CDR3 comprises 12 residues. V was shortened by 4 bases and J by 8 bases, with 12 bases between the two germline ends. CDR3 bases: TGTGCCAGCAGCTCCACAGGGAACGGCTACACCTTC. As protein: CASSSTGNGYTF.

The J gene is TRBJ1-5, the V gene TRBV19, with D possibly matching TRBD1 (5 bases). Germline V CDR1 and CDR2: LNHDA, SQIVND (reference sequence). The CDR3 totals 16 residues. V was pared by 5 bases and J by 9 bases, with 23 bases between. The CDR3 region has the DNA TGTGCCAGTAGTCCCCTAGGGGATCGACAGATCTTGCCCCAGCATTTT. Its protein is CASSPLGDRQILPQHF.

The chain couples TRBV27 to TRBJ2-1, with a weak D call TRBD1 (5 bases). Germline values: CDR1 MNHEY, CDR2 SMNVEV (reference sequence). There are 13 residues in the CDR3. Trimming removed 5 bases from V and 5 bases from J, with 10 bases in between. CDR3 region: CASSAQGDNEQFF. The CDR3 DNA sequence: TGTGCCAGCAGTGCCCAGGGTGACAATGAGCAGTTCTTC.

This chain uses TRBV13 with TRBJ1-2; D perhaps matches TRBD1 (5 bases). Germline CDR1 and CDR2: PRHDT and FYEKMQ (reference sequence). The CDR3 has 15 residues. The germline V and J ends were trimmed by 5 bases and 7 bases, with 20 bases remaining between them. CDR3 amino acids: CASSPEGRGYFGYTF. DNA of the CDR3: TGTGCCAGCAGCCCGGAGGGACGGGGGTATTTTGGCTACACCTTC.

In its sample, this clone was seen once. DNA for the CDR3: TGTGCCAGCACTGAGACAGGGGCCAATTCACCCCTCCACTTT. Translation: CASTETGANSPLHF. The rearrangement links TRBV2 to TRBJ1-6, with 8 bases that match TRBD1. This CDR3 contains 14 residues. V lost 7 bases, J lost 7 bases, and 6 bases stayed unmatched. Germline CDR1 is SNHLY and CDR2 is FYNNEI.

This sequence joins TRBV30 and TRBJ2-3; TRBD2 is a possible D gene (6 bases). The germline V and J ends were trimmed by 2 bases and 6 bases, with 6 bases remaining between them. CDR3 size: 11 residues. The germline gives CDR1 GTSNPN, CDR2 SVGIG (reference sequence). CDR3 nucleotides: TGTGCCTGGAGTCGGGGGGATACGCAGTATTTT. The encoded protein is CAWSRGDTQYF.

This rearrangement joins TRBV7-9 to TRBJ2-7; 7 bases align to TRBD2. Germline loops: CDR1 SEHNR, CDR2 FQNEAQ (reference sequence). The CDR3 is made up of 13 amino acids. The ends lost 1 base at V and 4 bases at J; junction bases unmatched: 1. The CDR3 spells CASSLGSGYEQYF. As DNA, the CDR3 is TGTGCCAGCAGCTTAGGTAGCGGGTACGAGCAGTACTTC.

The chain links TRBV28 to TRBJ1-1, with 8 bases that match TRBD1. The germline CDR1 and CDR2 sequences are MDHEN and SYDVKM. V was pared by 5 bases and J by 5 bases, with 4 bases of the junction left unmatched. This CDR3 contains 13 residues. The CDR3 region is CASSIRTGTEAFF. CDR3 nucleotides: TGTGCCAGCAGTATCCGGACAGGGACTGAAGCTTTCTTT.

V is TRBV6-5 and J is TRBJ2-7; D might be TRBD2 (6 bases). Trimming left V 6 bases short and J 6 bases short, with 21 bases between. The CDR3 spans 15 residues. In germline, CDR1 is MNHEY, CDR2 SVGAGI. The CDR3 spells CASSRGAQGGFEQYF. As DNA, the CDR3 is TGTGCCAGCAGCCGCGGGGCCCAAGGAGGGTTCGAGCAGTACTTC.

J is TRBJ1-2 and V is TRBV2, with D tentatively TRBD1 (5 bases). Trimming stripped 1 base from V and 4 bases from J, with 19 bases between. Per the germline V gene, CDR1 is SNHLY and CDR2 is FYNNEI. The CDR3 is 17 amino acids. CDR3 amino acids: CASSEEGISGSGYGYTF. In DNA form, the CDR3 reads TGTGCCAGCAGTGAAGAGGGGATATCTGGCTCCGGCTATGGCTACACCTTC.